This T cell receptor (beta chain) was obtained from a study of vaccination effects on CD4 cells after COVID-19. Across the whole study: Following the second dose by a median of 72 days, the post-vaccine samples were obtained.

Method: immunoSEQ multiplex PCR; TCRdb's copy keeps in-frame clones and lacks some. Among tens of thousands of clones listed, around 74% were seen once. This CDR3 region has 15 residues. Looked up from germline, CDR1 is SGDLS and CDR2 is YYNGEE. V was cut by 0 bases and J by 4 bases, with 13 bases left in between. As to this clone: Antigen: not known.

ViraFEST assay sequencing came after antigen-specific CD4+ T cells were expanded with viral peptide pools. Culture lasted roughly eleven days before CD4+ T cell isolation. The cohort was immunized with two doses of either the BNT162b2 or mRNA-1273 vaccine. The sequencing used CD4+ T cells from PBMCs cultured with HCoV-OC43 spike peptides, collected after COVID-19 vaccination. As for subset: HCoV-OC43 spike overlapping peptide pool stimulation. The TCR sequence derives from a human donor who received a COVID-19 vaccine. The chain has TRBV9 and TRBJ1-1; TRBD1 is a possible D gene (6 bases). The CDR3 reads CASSVEGEGSTEAFF. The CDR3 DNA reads TGTGCCAGCAGCGTAGAGGGGGAAGGGAGCACTGAAGCTTTCTTT.